The 27 T cell receptor beta chains in this list originate from one sample, sequenced in a study of metastatic and nonmetastatic thyroid tumors. No patient received treatment before thyroid surgery. Via MiXCR, TCRdb re-called the PCR reads. The sample has about 18,000 clones; 25% to 35% are singletons. The sequencing sample was made of tumor tissue. The receptors were gathered from a male donor with papillary thyroid cancer or a benign thyroid nodule (not recorded which). Some clones in this sample may be carry-over from other donors' samples.

This clone showed up just once. The chain joins TRBV5-5 to TRBJ2-7; possible D gene TRBD2, 6 bases. Trimming shortened V by 6 bases and J by 4 bases, and 17 bases separated the two germline ends. Germline CDR1 SGHKS, CDR2 YYEKEE (reference sequence). This CDR3 contains 14 residues. In nucleotides, the CDR3 is TGTGCCAGCACTCAGCGCGTGGGGAGGTACGAGCAGTACTTC. The encoded protein is CASTQRVGRYEQYF.

At least ten counts were recorded for this clone. J is TRBJ1-1 and V is TRBV7-9, with unresolved D. Germline CDR1 reads SEHNR; CDR2 reads FQNEAQ (reference sequence). The V gene lost 4 bases and the J gene lost 2 bases, with 8 bases spanning the gap. CDR3 length: 13 residues. CDR3 sequence: CASSYVLNTEAFF. The CDR3 nucleotides are TGTGCCAGCAGCTATGTCTTAAACACTGAAGCTTTCTTT. The full variable domain, rest sourced from reference TRBV7-9 and TRBJ1-1, is DTGVSQNPRHKITKRGQNVTFRCDPISEHNRLYWYRQTLGQGPEFLTYFQNEAQLEKSRLLSDRFSAERPKGSFSTLEIQRTEQGDSAMYLCASSYVLNTEAFFGQGTRLTVV.

This clone is large. The genes are TRBV7-3 and TRBJ1-1, with TRBD1 matching over 7 bases. In germline, CDR1 is SGHTA, CDR2 FQGTGA. This CDR3 is built from 12 residues. Unmatched junction bases numbered 5, after V lost 5 bases and J lost 8 bases. The CDR3 nucleotides read TGTGCCAGCAGCCGAGGGACAGCCGAAGCTTTCTTT. Translated: CASSRGTAEAFF.

This clone was counted a few times. The chain combines TRBV28 with TRBJ2-3; D unresolved. The CDR3 has 18 residues. The germline V gene has CDR1 MDHEN and CDR2 SYDVKM. V lost 7 bases and J lost 0, with 23 bases in between. The CDR3: CASTGEPRDGSSTDTQYF. CDR3 DNA sequence: TGTGCCAGCACCGGCGAGCCTAGAGACGGATCTAGCACAGATACGCAGTATTTT.

This clone was counted ten times or more. The J gene is TRBJ1-1, the V gene TRBV5-1; 8 nucleotides agree with TRBD1. V was clipped by 4 bases and J by 2 bases; unmatched bases: 4. The CDR3 runs 14 residues. CDR1 and CDR2 (germline): SGHRS, YFSETQ. CDR3 amino acids: CASSVGQANTEAFF. The CDR3 coding sequence is TGCGCCAGCAGCGTGGGACAGGCTAACACTGAAGCTTTCTTT.

The chain employs TRBV28 and TRBJ2-7; 11 nucleotides match TRBD2. CDR1 is MDHEN, CDR2 SYDVKM, per germline. This CDR3 region has 14 residues. Unmatched junction bases numbered 6, after V lost 6 bases and J lost 5 bases. The CDR3 coding sequence is TGTGCCAGCAGGGTTAGCGGGAGGGCCCACGAGCAGTACTTC. This translates into CASRVSGRAHEQYF.

At least ten counts were recorded for this clone. The chain carries TRBV19 and TRBJ2-2; no clear D. Germline CDR1 LNHDA, CDR2 SQIVND (reference sequence). The CDR3 length is 14 residues. Trimming cost V 0 bases and J 3 bases, with 5 bases left between them. As DNA, the CDR3 is TGTGCCAGTAGTATAGAGGGATACACCGGGGAGCTGTTTTTT. It translates to CASSIEGYTGELFF.

This clone rates as medium-sized (0.01 to 0.1%). The rearrangement uses TRBV7-2 and TRBJ2-2; D unclear. This CDR3 region has 18 residues. Trimming cost V 5 bases and J 4 bases, with 23 bases left between them. CDR1 is SGHTA, CDR2 FQGNSA, per germline. CDR3: CASSTLPEILWGTGELFF. The CDR3 DNA reads as TGTGCCAGCAGCACACTACCCGAAATCTTGTGGGGCACCGGGGAGCTGTTTTTT. Complete variable domain (other parts from reference TRBV7-2 and TRBJ2-2): GAGVSQSPSNKVTEKGKDVELRCDPISGHTALYWYRQSLGQGLEFLIYFQGNSAPDKSGLPSDRFSAERTGGSVSTLTIQRTQQEDSAVYLCASSTLPEILWGTGELFFGEGSRLTVL.

The chain couples TRBV20-1 to TRBJ2-7; weak D call: TRBD1 (5 bases). V dropped 1 base and J dropped 3 bases, with 7 bases sitting between them. Germline lookup yields CDR1 DFQATT and CDR2 SNEGSKA (reference sequence). CDR3 size: 12 residues. CDR3 nucleotide sequence: TGCAGTGCTAGAGTTGACAGCTACGAGCAGTACTTC. As protein: CSARVDSYEQYF.

This chain connects TRBV24-1 to TRBJ1-5; tentatively, D is TRBD1 (5 bases). The germline CDR1 and CDR2 sequences are KGHDR and SFDVKD. This CDR3 has 15 residues. The V end was cut by 2 bases, the J end by 9 bases, with 16 bases between. The CDR3 is CATSDSGLHSTPQHF. The DNA of the CDR3 is TGTGCCACCAGTGATTCGGGGCTCCACTCTACGCCCCAGCATTTT.

The V gene is TRBV24-1, the J gene TRBJ1-2; D may be TRBD1 (5 bases). Germline loops: CDR1 KGHDR, CDR2 SFDVKD. This CDR3 has 16 amino acids. The V end was cut by 7 bases, the J end by 6 bases, with 23 bases between. CDR3 sequence: CATSRSAGTGKDGYTF. The DNA of the CDR3 is TGTGCCACCAGCCGCTCGGCCGGGACCGGGAAGGATGGCTACACCTTC.

This clone is medium-sized. V gene TRBV20-1 combines with J gene TRBJ1-4; D not resolved. The V gene's germline CDR1 is DFQATT and CDR2 SNEGSKA (reference sequence). The CDR3 length is 15 residues. V lost 3 bases, J lost 2 bases, and 13 bases lay in between. This CDR3 reads CSARRPRETNEKLFF. DNA for the CDR3: TGCAGTGCTAGGCGACCTCGCGAGACTAATGAAAAACTGTTTTTT.

A note on this clone: The CDR3 ends on some other residue instead of the conserved phenylalanine or tryptophan, so this is likely a read error. This rearrangement joins TRBV12-3 or TRBV12-4 to TRBJ1-4; TRBD1 agrees at 8 bases. Trimming took 5 bases from V and 4 from J; bases not matched to a gene: 3. This CDR3 has 14 residues. Here the CDR3 DNA reads TGTGCCAGCAGTAGACAGGGGTGTAATGAAAAACTGTTTTAT. Translated, it gives CASSRQGCNEKLFY.

The V call is TRBV11-3, the J call TRBJ2-5; a weak D match, TRBD2 (6 bases). There are 13 residues in the CDR3. Trimming removed 6 bases at V and 3 bases at J, with 11 bases between. Per the germline V gene, CDR1 is SGHNT and CDR2 is YENEEA. The CDR3 here is CASSYGGKETQYF. The CDR3, as DNA: TGTGCCAGCAGTTACGGGGGTAAAGAGACCCAGTACTTC.

This clone has ten or more counts. The chain is built from TRBV5-1 and TRBJ2-5; 10 bases align to TRBD2. Germline CDR1 and CDR2: SGHRS and YFSETQ. V gave up 2 bases and J gave up 5 bases; unmatched junction bases: 9. This CDR3 has 16 residues. CDR3 sequence (DNA): TGCGCCAGCAGCTTTGGGGCTAGCGGGAGTTTGGAGACCCAGTACTTC. Amino acid sequence: CASSFGASGSLETQYF.

In its sample, this clone was seen a few times. The chain employs TRBV9 and TRBJ1-2, with a possible D match to TRBD1 (5 bases). Germline V CDR1 and CDR2: SGDLS, YYNGEE. The germline V and J ends were trimmed by 4 bases and 0 bases, with 10 bases remaining between them. The CDR3 spans 14 residues. In DNA, the CDR3 is TGTGCCAGCAGCCGCGGGGGACCTAACTATGGCTACACCTTC. As protein: CASSRGGPNYGYTF. The full variable domain, with the rest looked up from reference TRBV9 and TRBJ1-2, is DSGVTQTPKHLITATGQRVTLRCSPRSGDLSVYWYQQSLDQGLQFLIQYYNGEERAKGNILERFSAQQFPDLHSELNLSSLELGDSALYFCASSRGGPNYGYTFGSGTRLTVV.

The V and J genes are TRBV7-2 and TRBJ2-1, with a weak D call TRBD1 (6 bases). The CDR3 contains 14 residues. V was clipped by 5 bases and J by 4 bases, with 12 bases between them. CDR1 is SGHTA and CDR2 is FQGNSA in the germline V gene. The CDR3 spells CASSPDRIYNEQFF. CDR3 bases: TGTGCCAGCAGCCCCGACAGGATATACAATGAGCAGTTCTTC. Complete variable domain (other parts from reference TRBV7-2 and TRBJ2-1): GAGVSQSPSNKVTEKGKDVELRCDPISGHTALYWYRQSLGQGLEFLIYFQGNSAPDKSGLPSDRFSAERTGGSVSTLTIQRTQQEDSAVYLCASSPDRIYNEQFFGPGTRLTVL.

This clone was found many times. This chain connects TRBV2 to TRBJ2-5; possibly TRBD2 for D (5 bases). Germline CDR1 reads SNHLY; CDR2 reads FYNNEI. The CDR3 has 13 amino acids. V dropped 4 bases and J dropped 1 base, with 7 bases sitting between them. The CDR3 here is CASSGGIQETQYF. CDR3 DNA: TGTGCCAGCAGTGGAGGGATCCAAGAGACCCAGTACTTC.

By share of the sample, this clone is medium-sized (0.01 to 0.1%). The same CDR3 can be traced to other DNA sequences in this sample. The gene calls are TRBV20-1 and TRBJ1-1, with D possibly matching TRBD1 (5 bases). This CDR3 comprises 12 residues. Trimming took 5 bases from V and 10 from J, leaving 17 bases between them. Germline assignment: CDR1 DFQATT and CDR2 SNEGSKA (reference sequence). The CDR3 here is CSAPRQTVGAFF. The CDR3 DNA is TGCAGTGCTCCTCGACAGACCGTTGGAGCTTTCTTT.

This clone was seen more than once but under ten times. The DNA for the CDR3 is TGTGCCAGCAGCTCGGGGGAGTACGAGCAGTACTTC. Translating gives CASSSGEYEQYF. The chain couples TRBV7-2 to TRBJ2-7; weak D call: TRBD2 (6 bases). The germline V gene has CDR1 SGHTA and CDR2 FQGNSA. The CDR3 runs to 12 residues. V lost 4 bases and J lost 4, with 8 bases in between.

This sequence joins TRBV7-2 and TRBJ1-6; D is undetermined. CDR3 length equals 15 residues. Trimming took off 1 base at V and 7 bases at J, with 11 bases between the two ends. Germline V gene data show CDR1 as SGHTA and CDR2 as FQGNSA. CDR3 coding DNA: TGTGCCAGCAGCTTAGTACGCAGCCTAAATTCACCCCTCCACTTT. Encoded protein: CASSLVRSLNSPLHF.

In regard to this clone: Since the CDR3 does not end with the conserved phenylalanine or tryptophan, this likely comes from a read error. The V call is TRBV20-1, the J call TRBJ1-2, with no clear D. Trimming took off 4 bases at V and 0 bases at J, with 9 bases between the two ends. In germline, CDR1 is DFQATT, CDR2 SNEGSKA (reference sequence). The CDR3 loop spans 13 amino acids. CDR3 sequence reads: CSANRGPNYGYTL. DNA of the CDR3: TGCAGTGCTAACCGGGGTCCTAACTATGGCTACACCTTA.

In its sample, this clone was seen many times. The CDR3 nucleotides are TGTGCCAGCAGCTTAGATGGTTTTCAGCCCCAGCATTTT. This sequence encodes CASSLDGFQPQHF. The rearrangement joins TRBV7-9 to TRBJ1-5; no clear D. Germline V gene data show CDR1 as SEHNR and CDR2 as FQNEAQ (reference sequence). The CDR3 has 13 residues. V gave up 1 base and J gave up 6 bases, with 7 bases separating them.

The chain employs TRBV6-1 and TRBJ2-7, with 8 bases identical to TRBD2. Trimming removed 6 bases from V and 2 bases from J; junction bases left unmatched: 9. The CDR3 runs to 15 residues. Germline V gene sequence: CDR1 MNHNS, CDR2 SASEGT. This CDR3 is CASRRGSGIPYEQYF. The CDR3 region has the DNA TGTGCCAGCAGAAGGGGTAGCGGGATTCCCTACGAGCAGTACTTC.

This clone is medium-sized. The chain is built from TRBV15 and TRBJ2-7; 8 nucleotides agree with TRBD1. The germline gives CDR1 LNHNV, CDR2 YYDKDF (reference sequence). CDR3 length: 14 amino acids. The junction had 2 bases not matched to a gene; V was cut back by 3 bases and J by 1 base. CDR3 nucleotides: TGTGCCACCAGCAGGCACAGGGGGTCCTACGAGCAGTACTTC. It specifies CATSRHRGSYEQYF.

A single count supports this clone. Compared with germline, one end of the junction differs, possibly owing to a read error. V is TRBV28 and J is TRBJ2-7, with 14 bases identical to TRBD2. The CDR3 extends over 18 amino acids. The germline gives CDR1 MDHEN, CDR2 SYDVKM. CDR3 nucleotides: TGTCCCAGCAGCTACTTAAGTGGGACTAGCGGGAGTCTTGACGAGCAGTGCTTC. Encoded protein: CPSSYLSGTSGSLDEQCF.

This clone has a count of ten or more. J is TRBJ2-7 and V is TRBV7-3; D perhaps matches TRBD2 (7 bases). Germline V gene sequence: CDR1 SGHTA, CDR2 FQGTGA. This CDR3 has 16 residues. V lost 2 bases and J 4 bases, leaving 18 bases between the germline ends. This chain's CDR3 is CASSLSGGAGLYEQYF. DNA for the CDR3: TGTGCCAGCAGCTTATCGGGGGGCGCCGGGTTGTACGAGCAGTACTTC.